The clone carrying this T cell receptor (beta chain) was seen once. Unmatched junction bases numbered 8, after V lost 0 bases and J lost 6 bases. The CDR3 runs 16 residues. Looked up from germline, CDR1 is SGHRS and CDR2 is YFSETQ. This specimen belongs to a study of blood T cell repertoires in COVID-19. Study at large: Italy, Spain and the United States were the sources of the convalescent and acute COVID-19 samples. Sources were T cells, B-cell-depleted T cells, or PBMCs; the material itself was cDNA or gDNA.

Original handling: Reference gene primer amplification gave nucleated cell count estimates. Repertoires were generated with immunoSEQ multiplex PCR, while TCRdb's copy carries only in-frame clones and drops some. V, J and clone size derive from that table, while D and trimming were established from the DNA sequence. The sample consists of 87,000 or so clones, 88% of them appearing once. This chain connects TRBV5-1 to TRBJ1-4, with TRBD1 identical over 7 bases. The clonotype was recovered from a man of 80 years or more with acute or convalescent COVID-19. Sequenced sample: peripheral blood. CDR3 in DNA: TGCGCCAGCAGCTTGGTGGGGGGACAGCGAGATGAAAAACTGTTTTTT. This translates into CASSLVGGQRDEKLFF.